Detailed here is one T cell receptor (beta chain). This sample was included in a study of control samples from healthy donors and cancer patients. TCRdb's copy holds only in-frame clones and misses some; the assay was immunoSEQ multiplex PCR. The repertoire has over 100,000 clones, around nine tenths of them found once; the top ten carry roughly 4.4%. The V segment lost 5 bases and the J segment 3 bases; nucleotides outside the gene matches: 0. CDR1 and CDR2 (germline): LNHDA, SQIVND (reference sequence). CDR3 length: 13 residues. The rearrangement uses TRBV19 and TRBJ2-3, with 9 nucleotides matching TRBD1. The sequence came from a human donor in good health. The donor label of this sample is uncertain. Sequenced input: blood. CDR3 protein: CASSGTGTDTQYF. DNA for the CDR3: TGTGCCAGTAGTGGGACAGGGACAGATACGCAGTATTTT.